This entry lists 13 T cell receptor beta chains sequenced from one sample in a study of blood T cell repertoires in COVID-19. Data came from immunoSEQ multiplex PCR; TCRdb stores just in-frame clones and leaves some out. The profile shows 200,000 to 250,000 clones, approximately 86% of them singletons. Sequenced sample: peripheral blood. The receptors here all came from a woman under 40 who had recovered from COVID-19.

The chain employs TRBV2 and TRBJ2-5; the D gene is possibly TRBD1 (6 bases). The CDR3 consists of 14 residues. Germline V CDR1 and CDR2: SNHLY, FYNNEI. Trimming removed 10 bases from V and 3 bases from J, with 18 bases in between. Here the CDR3 DNA reads TGTGCCACCCTAGGGGGACCGTTGAAAGAGACCCAGTACTTC. Amino acids: CATLGGPLKETQYF.

V and J are TRBV29-1 and TRBJ1-2, with D unresolved. Trimming shortened V by 5 bases and J by 0 bases, and 10 bases separated the two germline ends. In germline, CDR1 is SQVTM, CDR2 ANQGSEA. The CDR3 loop spans 13 amino acids. This CDR3 is CSVRTATNYGYTF. As DNA, the CDR3 is TGCAGCGTTCGGACTGCTACTAACTATGGCTACACCTTC.

V and J are TRBV19 and TRBJ2-6; a weak D match, TRBD1 (5 bases). This CDR3 is 16 amino acids long. V lost 1 base, J lost 1 base, and 8 bases lay in between. Germline assignment: CDR1 LNHDA and CDR2 SQIVND (reference sequence). CDR3 region: CASSIGGKSGANVLTF. CDR3 bases: TGTGCCAGTAGTATAGGGGGCAAGTCTGGGGCCAACGTCCTGACTTTC.

The J gene is TRBJ1-2, the V gene TRBV6-5, with no clear D. Germline CDR1 MNHEY, CDR2 SVGAGI. CDR3 size: 13 residues. V was shortened by 6 bases and J by 3 bases, with 11 bases between the two germline ends. The DNA for the CDR3 is TGTGCCAGCAGAGTACAGCCACACTATGGCTACACCTTC. This encodes CASRVQPHYGYTF.

V and J are TRBV11-2 and TRBJ2-2; D ambiguous. Looked up from germline, CDR1 is SGHAT and CDR2 is FQNNGV. Trimming shortened V by 2 bases and J by 4 bases, and 8 bases separated the two germline ends. CDR3 length: 14 amino acids. The CDR3 DNA sequence: TGTGCCAGCAGCTTAAAACAGACCACCGGGGAGCTGTTTTTT. It specifies CASSLKQTTGELFF. Combining the CDR3 with reference TRBV11-2 and TRBJ2-2 gives the whole variable domain EAGVAQSPRYKIIEKRQSVAFWCNPISGHATLYWYQQILGQGPKLLIQFQNNGVVDDSQLPKDRFSAERLKGVDSTLKIQPAKLEDSAVYLCASSLKQTTGELFFGEGSRLTVL.

The chain carries TRBV7-9 and TRBJ2-1, with 8 nucleotides matching TRBD2. CDR3 length: 15 residues. V lost 7 bases to trimming and J lost 2 bases; unmatched junction nucleotides: 7. The germline gives CDR1 SEHNR, CDR2 FQNEAQ (reference sequence). The CDR3 loop reads CASKAGTRPYNEQFF. The CDR3 DNA reads TGTGCCAGCAAGGCCGGGACTAGACCCTACAATGAGCAGTTCTTC. The entire variable domain, with the rest obtained from reference TRBV7-9 and TRBJ2-1, is as follows: DTGVSQNPRHKITKRGQNVTFRCDPISEHNRLYWYRQTLGQGPEFLTYFQNEAQLEKSRLLSDRFSAERPKGSFSTLEIQRTEQGDSAMYLCASKAGTRPYNEQFFGPGTRLTVL.

This clone was seen once. The V call is TRBV5-4, the J call TRBJ2-7, with 9 bases lining up with TRBD1. The CDR3 spans 19 residues. In germline, CDR1 is SGHNT, CDR2 YYREEE (reference sequence). V shed 0 bases and J 2 bases; nucleotides not matched to a gene: 15. The CDR3 protein is CASSLEPPGQGVGTYEQYF. CDR3 sequence (DNA): TGTGCCAGCAGCTTGGAACCCCCGGGACAGGGAGTAGGGACCTACGAGCAGTACTTC.

The V and J genes are TRBV19 and TRBJ2-1; unclear D gene. Deletions cut 3 bases from V and 6 bases from J, with 12 bases between. The CDR3 is 14 residues long. Germline CDR1 LNHDA, CDR2 SQIVND (reference sequence). CDR3 nucleotide sequence: TGTGCCAGTAGTATTACATTAGCCTCCAATGAGCAGTTCTTC. Its protein product is CASSITLASNEQFF.

J is TRBJ1-5 and V is TRBV2; unclear D gene. Germline V CDR1 and CDR2: SNHLY, FYNNEI. V was shortened by 3 bases and J by 0 bases, with 9 bases between the two germline ends. This CDR3 region has 15 residues. CDR3 DNA sequence: TGTGCCAGCAGTGAGCGGCAGAGTAGCAATCAGCCCCAGCATTTT. This sequence encodes CASSERQSSNQPQHF.

The CDR3 sequence: CATSDPRQGEETQYF. CDR3 nucleotides: TGTGCCACCAGCGATCCCCGACAGGGTGAAGAGACCCAGTACTTC. The V gene is TRBV24-1, the J gene TRBJ2-5, with 7 bases matching TRBD1. CDR1 is KGHDR, CDR2 SFDVKD, per germline. With V trimmed by 7 bases and J by 3 bases, 10 bases remained unmatched. CDR3 length: 15 amino acids.

The genes are TRBV4-2 and TRBJ2-5, with 10 bases aligning to TRBD2. Germline-derived CDR1 and CDR2 are LGHNA and YNFKEQ. The CDR3 is made up of 17 amino acids. J lost 5 bases, V lost 1 base, and 10 bases had no gene match. CDR3: CASSQGLAGERGETQYF. CDR3 in DNA: TGTGCCAGCAGCCAAGGGCTAGCGGGGGAAAGGGGGGAGACCCAGTACTTC.

A single count supports this clone. The J gene is TRBJ2-3, the V gene TRBV6-2 or TRBV6-3; 12 bases map to TRBD2. There are 21 residues in the CDR3. Per germline, CDR1 MNHEY and CDR2 SVGEGT. J was trimmed by 2 bases and V by 5 bases; bases with no gene match: 20. The CDR3 DNA reads TGTGCCAGCAGTCCCCCTCAAACTAGCGGGGGGATTTGGGGGGCCACAGATACGCAGTATTTT. It codes for CASSPPQTSGGIWGATDTQYF.

The rearrangement links TRBV3-1 (or the pseudogene TRBV3-2) to TRBJ2-3; 8 bases are shared with TRBD2. The ends lost 4 bases at V and 7 bases at J; junction bases unmatched: 4. The CDR3 totals 13 residues. The germline CDR1 and CDR2 sequences are LGHDT and YNNKEL (reference sequence). The CDR3 is CASSPGLAYTQYF. CDR3 nucleotide sequence: TGTGCCAGCAGCCCCGGACTAGCTTATACGCAGTATTTT.